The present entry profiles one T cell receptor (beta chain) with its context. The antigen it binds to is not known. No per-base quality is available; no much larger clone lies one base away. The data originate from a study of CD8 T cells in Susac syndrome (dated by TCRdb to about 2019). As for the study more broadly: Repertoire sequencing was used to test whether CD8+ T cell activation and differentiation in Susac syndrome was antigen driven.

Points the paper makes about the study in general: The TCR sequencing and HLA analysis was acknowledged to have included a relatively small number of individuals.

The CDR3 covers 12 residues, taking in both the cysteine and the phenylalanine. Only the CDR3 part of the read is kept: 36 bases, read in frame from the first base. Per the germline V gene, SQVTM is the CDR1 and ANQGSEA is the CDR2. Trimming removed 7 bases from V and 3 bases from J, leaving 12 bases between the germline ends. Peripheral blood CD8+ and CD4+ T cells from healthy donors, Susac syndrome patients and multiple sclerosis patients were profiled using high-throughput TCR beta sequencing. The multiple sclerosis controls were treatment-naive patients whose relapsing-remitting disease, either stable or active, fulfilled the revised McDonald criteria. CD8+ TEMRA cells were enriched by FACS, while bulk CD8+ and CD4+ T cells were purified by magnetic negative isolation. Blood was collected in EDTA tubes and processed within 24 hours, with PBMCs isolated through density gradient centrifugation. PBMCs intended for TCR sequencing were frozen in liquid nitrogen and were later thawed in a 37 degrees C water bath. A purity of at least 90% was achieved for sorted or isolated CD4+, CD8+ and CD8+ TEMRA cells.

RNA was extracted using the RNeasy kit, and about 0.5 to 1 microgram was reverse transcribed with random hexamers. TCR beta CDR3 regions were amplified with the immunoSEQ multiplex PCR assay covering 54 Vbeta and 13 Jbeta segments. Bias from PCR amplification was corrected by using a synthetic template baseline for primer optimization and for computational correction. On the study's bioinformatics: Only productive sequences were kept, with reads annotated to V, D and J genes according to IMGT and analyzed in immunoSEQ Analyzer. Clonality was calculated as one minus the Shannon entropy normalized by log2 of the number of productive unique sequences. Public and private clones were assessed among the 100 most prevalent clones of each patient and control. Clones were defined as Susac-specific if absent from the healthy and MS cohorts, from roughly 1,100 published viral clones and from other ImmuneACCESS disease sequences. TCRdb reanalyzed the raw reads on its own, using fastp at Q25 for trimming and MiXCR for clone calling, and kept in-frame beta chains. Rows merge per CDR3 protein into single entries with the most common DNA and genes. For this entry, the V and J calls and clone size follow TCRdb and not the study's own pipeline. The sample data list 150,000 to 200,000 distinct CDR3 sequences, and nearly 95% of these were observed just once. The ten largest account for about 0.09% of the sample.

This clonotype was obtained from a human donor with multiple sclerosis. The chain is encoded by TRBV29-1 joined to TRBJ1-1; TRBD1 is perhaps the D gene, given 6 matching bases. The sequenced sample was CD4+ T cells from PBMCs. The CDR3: CSARGGDTEAFF. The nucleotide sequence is TGCAGCGCCCGAGGGGGTGACACTGAAGCTTTCTTT.